The clone carrying this T cell receptor (beta chain) was detected only a few times. Its antigen is unidentified. The data originate from a study of beta chain features in type 1 diabetes. This CDR3 spans 12 amino acids. The V end was cut by 7 bases, the J end by 3 bases, with 9 bases between. Germline V CDR1 and CDR2: MGHDK, SYGVNS. Expressed TCRB transcripts were sequenced, since all the RNA that had been isolated was reverse transcribed. Sequencing was performed with immunoSEQ multiplex PCR; in TCRdb, only in-frame clones are kept and a portion is missing. The profile covers roughly 610,000 clones, with about a sixth appearing a single time and around 0.095% taken by the ten largest. One heparinised blood draw averaging about 116 mL was given by each donor. Findings and limits, study-wide: cDNA-based sequencing might over-represent cells highly expressing TCR.

Sequenced input: naive CD4+ T cells from blood. This TCR was recovered from a man between 18 and 35 years old in good health. The chain employs TRBV25-1 and TRBJ1-2, with a weak D call TRBD1 (6 bases). The CDR3 bases are TGTGCCAGCAACAGGGATGACTATGGCTACACCTTC. This translates into CASNRDDYGYTF.